The clone carrying this T cell receptor (beta chain) has only one observation. Cohort allocation depended upon clinical history that participants reported. Recovered Cohort 3 donors showed two negative PCRs, clearance, or symptom resolution. The method was immunoSEQ multiplex PCR; TCRdb's version includes in-frame clones alone and lacks a portion of them. Here the sample spans about 380,000 clones, more than 75% being singletons. This record belongs to a study of blood T cell repertoires in COVID-19. The wider study: Donors in the United States, Italy and Spain gave samples during acute or convalescent COVID-19.

This CDR3 contains 13 residues. Deletions cut 4 bases from V and 9 bases from J, with 10 bases between. The V gene's germline CDR1 is LGHDT and CDR2 YNNKEL (reference sequence). The source is a woman between 18 and 29 years old who had recovered from COVID-19. Sequenced input: PBMCs or T cells enriched from blood (not recorded which). The V call is TRBV3-1 (or the pseudogene TRBV3-2), the J call TRBJ1-6; unclear D gene. The DNA of the CDR3 is TGTGCCAGCAGCCCTCGGGATCTTTCACCCCTCCACTTT. Translating gives CASSPRDLSPLHF.